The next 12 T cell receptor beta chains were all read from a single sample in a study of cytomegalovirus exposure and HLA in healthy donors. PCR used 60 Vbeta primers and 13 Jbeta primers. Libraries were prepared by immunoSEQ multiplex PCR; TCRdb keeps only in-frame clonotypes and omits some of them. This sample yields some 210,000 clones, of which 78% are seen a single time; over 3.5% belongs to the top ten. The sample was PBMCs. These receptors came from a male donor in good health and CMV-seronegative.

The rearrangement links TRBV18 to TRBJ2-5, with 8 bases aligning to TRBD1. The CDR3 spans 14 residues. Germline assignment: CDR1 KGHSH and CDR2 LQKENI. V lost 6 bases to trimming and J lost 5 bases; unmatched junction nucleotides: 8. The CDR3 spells CASSHGQGGETQYF. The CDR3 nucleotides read TGTGCCAGCTCCCATGGACAGGGTGGGGAGACCCAGTACTTC.

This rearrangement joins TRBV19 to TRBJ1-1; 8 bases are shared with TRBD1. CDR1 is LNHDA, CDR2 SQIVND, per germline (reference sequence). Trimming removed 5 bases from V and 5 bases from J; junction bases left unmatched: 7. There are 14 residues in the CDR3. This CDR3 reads CASSSRTGSTEAFF. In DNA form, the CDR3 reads TGTGCCAGTAGTTCGCGGACAGGGAGTACTGAAGCTTTCTTT.

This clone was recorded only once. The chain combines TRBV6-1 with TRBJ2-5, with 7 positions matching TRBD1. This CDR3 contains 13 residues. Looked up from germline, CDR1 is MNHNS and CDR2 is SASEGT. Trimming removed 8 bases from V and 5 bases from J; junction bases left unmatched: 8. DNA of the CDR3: TGTGCCAGCGCACAGGGGAGAAGTGAGACCCAGTACTTC. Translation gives CASAQGRSETQYF.

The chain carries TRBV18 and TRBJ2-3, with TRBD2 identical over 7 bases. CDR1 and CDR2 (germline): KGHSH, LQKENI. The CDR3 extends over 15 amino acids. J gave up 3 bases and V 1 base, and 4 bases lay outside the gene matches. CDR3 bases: TGTGCCAGCTCACCACGGGGGAGGGAGACAGATACGCAGTATTTT. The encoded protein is CASSPRGRETDTQYF.

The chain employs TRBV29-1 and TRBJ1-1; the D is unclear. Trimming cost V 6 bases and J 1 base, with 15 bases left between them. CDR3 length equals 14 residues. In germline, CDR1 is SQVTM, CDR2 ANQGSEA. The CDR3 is CSVGLMTSNTEAFF. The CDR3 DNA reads TGCAGCGTCGGCCTCATGACATCGAACACTGAAGCTTTCTTT.

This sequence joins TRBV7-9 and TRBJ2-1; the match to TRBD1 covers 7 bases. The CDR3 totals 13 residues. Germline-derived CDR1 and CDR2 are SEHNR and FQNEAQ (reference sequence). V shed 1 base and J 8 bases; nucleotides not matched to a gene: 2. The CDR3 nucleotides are TGTGCCAGCAGCTTAGGGACAGGTGATGAGCAGTTCTTC. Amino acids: CASSLGTGDEQFF.

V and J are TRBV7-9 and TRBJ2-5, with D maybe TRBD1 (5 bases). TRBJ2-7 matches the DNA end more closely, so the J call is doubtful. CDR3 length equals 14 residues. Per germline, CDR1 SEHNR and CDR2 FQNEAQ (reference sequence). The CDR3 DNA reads TGTGCCAGCAGCTTTGACAGTCACCCCTACGAGCAGTACTTC. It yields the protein CASSFDSHPYEQYF.

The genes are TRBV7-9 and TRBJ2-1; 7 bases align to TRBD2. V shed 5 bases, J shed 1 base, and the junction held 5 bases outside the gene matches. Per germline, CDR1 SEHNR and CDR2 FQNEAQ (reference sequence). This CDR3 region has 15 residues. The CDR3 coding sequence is TGTGCCAGCAGCGTCGGGAGGCCATCCTACAATGAGCAGTTCTTC. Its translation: CASSVGRPSYNEQFF. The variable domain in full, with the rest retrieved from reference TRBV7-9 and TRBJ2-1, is DTGVSQNPRHKITKRGQNVTFRCDPISEHNRLYWYRQTLGQGPEFLTYFQNEAQLEKSRLLSDRFSAERPKGSFSTLEIQRTEQGDSAMYLCASSVGRPSYNEQFFGPGTRLTVL.

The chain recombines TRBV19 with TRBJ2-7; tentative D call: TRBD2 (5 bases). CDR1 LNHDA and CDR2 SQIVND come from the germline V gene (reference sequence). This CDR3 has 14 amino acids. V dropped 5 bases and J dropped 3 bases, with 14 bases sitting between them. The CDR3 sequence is CASSFGRGFYEQYF. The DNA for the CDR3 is TGTGCCAGTAGTTTCGGACGGGGATTCTACGAGCAGTACTTC.

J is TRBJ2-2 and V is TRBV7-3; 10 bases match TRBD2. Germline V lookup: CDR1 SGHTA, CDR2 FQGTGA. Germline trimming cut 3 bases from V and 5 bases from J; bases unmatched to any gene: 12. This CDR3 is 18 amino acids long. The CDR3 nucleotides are TGTGCCAGCAGCTTTAGGCTAGCGGGAGTTCCGGGGACCGGGGAGCTGTTTTTT. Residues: CASSFRLAGVPGTGELFF.

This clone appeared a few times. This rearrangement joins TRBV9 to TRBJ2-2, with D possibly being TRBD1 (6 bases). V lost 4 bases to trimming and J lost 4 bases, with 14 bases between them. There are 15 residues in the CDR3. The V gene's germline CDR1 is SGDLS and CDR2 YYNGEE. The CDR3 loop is CASSPVDRATGELFF. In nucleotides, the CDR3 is TGTGCCAGCAGCCCGGTGGACAGAGCCACCGGGGAGCTGTTTTTT.

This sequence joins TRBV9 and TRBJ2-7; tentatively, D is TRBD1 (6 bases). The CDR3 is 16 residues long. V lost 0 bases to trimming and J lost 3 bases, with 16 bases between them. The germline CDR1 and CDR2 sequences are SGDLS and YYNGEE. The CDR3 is CASSVAPWGLVYEQYF. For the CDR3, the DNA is TGTGCCAGCAGCGTAGCTCCTTGGGGGCTCGTCTACGAGCAGTACTTC.